A selection of T cell receptor beta chains follows, all from one sample in a study of T cell responses to AZD1222 COVID-19 vaccine. This table comes from immunoSEQ multiplex PCR, and its TCRdb copy is limited to in-frame clones, with some not included. The sample includes 120,000 or so clones, over 85% of them seen just once. Sample: peripheral blood, taken 28 days after the second AZD1222 dose. All receptors derive from an adult who received the AZD1222 COVID-19 vaccine. The CDR3 runs from the conserved cysteine through the conserved F or W. Fields, in order: clone size, D gene, V gene, CDR3 length, J gene, CDR3 DNA, CDR3 protein. D genes are given only for firm matches. Only some rows state a clone size, as once, few, many or a class for expanded clones.

-	-	TRBV19	13	TRBJ2-3	TGTGCCAGTAGTATACAGGGAACAGATACGCAGTATTTT	CASSIQGTDTQYF
-	TRBD2	TRBV7-9	16	TRBJ2-1	TGTGCCAGCAGCTTAGAGCCCGGGGGGTCCTACAATGAGCAGTTCTTC	CASSLEPGGSYNEQFF
-	-	TRBV6-5	14	TRBJ2-5	TGTGCCAGCAGTAAAACCCGGACAGTCGAGACCCAGTACTTC	CASSKTRTVETQYF
-	TRBD1	TRBV19	15	TRBJ2-7	TGTGCCAGTAGTTTAAACAGGGGTCTCTCGAGCGAGCAGTACTTC	CASSLNRGLSSEQYF
-	-	TRBV9	16	TRBJ2-3	TGTGCCAGCAGCTTGGATACCGGGGACCGAAGGGATACGCAGTATTTT	CASSLDTGDRRDTQYF
-	-	TRBV5-4	15	TRBJ2-1	TGTGCCAGCAGCTTGGGACGGGCTACAGGGAATGAGCAGTTCTTC	CASSLGRATGNEQFF
-	-	TRBV5-4	16	TRBJ2-2	TGTGCCAGCAGGAATAGGCAGGGAGAATTTTCCGGGGAGCTGTTTTTT	CASRNRQGEFSGELFF
-	TRBD1	TRBV5-4	15	TRBJ2-7	TGTGCCAGCAGCGCCGGGACAGGCGTCTCCTACGAGCAGTACTTC	CASSAGTGVSYEQYF
-	-	TRBV5-4	15	TRBJ2-2	TGTGCCAGCAGCGGGGACTTCCAGGGGACCGGGGAGCTGTTTTTT	CASSGDFQGTGELFF
-	TRBD1	TRBV13	14	TRBJ1-1	TGTGCCAGCAGCTTAGGCAGGGGGACCACTGAAGCTTTCTTT	CASSLGRGTTEAFF
-	TRBD1	TRBV18	17	TRBJ1-5	TGTGCCAGCTCACCTACACTCCGGGACAGGGTAGGACAGCCCCAGCATTTT	CASSPTLRDRVGQPQHF
-	-	TRBV7-2	14	TRBJ2-2	TGTGCCAGCAGAGCTTATACTGGCTCCGGGGAGCTGTTTTTT	CASRAYTGSGELFF
-	TRBD1	TRBV28	15	TRBJ1-3	TGTGCCAGCAGTTTACTGACAGGGGCTGGAAACACCATATATTTT	CASSLLTGAGNTIYF
-	-	TRBV9	15	TRBJ1-5	TGTGCCAGCAGCGTAGGTGGCAGCTTAGATCAGCCCCAGCATTTT	CASSVGGSLDQPQHF
-	-	TRBV25-1	16	TRBJ1-4	TGTGCCAGCAGTGAATGGGCGGCAGGGGATAATGAAAAACTGTTTTTT	CASSEWAAGDNEKLFF
-	-	TRBV2	14	TRBJ1-2	TGTGCCACCCAAAAGGACGGATCTAACTATGGCTACACCTTC	CATQKDGSNYGYTF
-	TRBD1	TRBV7-2	15	TRBJ1-2	TGTGCCAGCAGCTCAGATAAGACAGGGAGAGACGGCTACACCTTC	CASSSDKTGRDGYTF
-	TRBD1	TRBV4-1	14	TRBJ2-3	TGCGCCAGCAGCCCGACAGGGGACGCAGATACGCAGTATTTT	CASSPTGDADTQYF
-	-	TRBV10-3	12	TRBJ1-2	TGTGCCACCCAACCCGGTCTCAATGGCTACACCTTC	CATQPGLNGYTF
-	-	TRBV6-6	15	TRBJ1-1	TGTGCCAGCAGTTACTCTTCAGGGAGGGTGACTGAAGCTTTCTTT	CASSYSSGRVTEAFF
-	-	TRBV5-1	14	TRBJ2-2	TGCGCCAGCAGCCCTGGACACAACACCGGGGAGCTGTTTTTT	CASSPGHNTGELFF
-	-	TRBV10-3	11	TRBJ2-7	TGTGCCATCAGAGGTGGACTGGAGCAGTACTTC	CAIRGGLEQYF
-	-	TRBV5-8	13	TRBJ1-1	TGTGCCAGCCGCCTCAGCGATTTCACTGAAGCTTTCTTT	CASRLSDFTEAFF
-	-	TRBV3-1/TRBV3-2	15	TRBJ1-4	TGTGCCAGCAGCCGGGACGCAGCAACTAATGAAAAACTGTTTTTT	CASSRDAATNEKLFF
-	-	TRBV7-7	13	TRBJ2-2	TGTGCTAGCAGCCCCCGGCTCACCGGGGAGCTGTTTTTT	CASSPRLTGELFF
-	TRBD1	TRBV5-6	16	TRBJ2-7	TGTGCCAGCAGCCCCGGGACAGGGGCGAGCTCCTACGAGCAGTACTTC	CASSPGTGASSYEQYF
-	-	TRBV5-1	15	TRBJ1-2	TGCGCCAGCAGCTTGGGGCAGGGAATTGCCTATGGCTACACCTTC	CASSLGQGIAYGYTF
-	TRBD2	TRBV10-3	16	TRBJ2-1	TGTGCCATCAGTGATATTAGCGGGGGGGGAAGCCATGAGCAGTTCTTC	CAISDISGGGSHEQFF
-	-	TRBV14	13	TRBJ1-1	TGTGCCAGCAGCCGCCCGGCTAACACTGAAGCTTTCTTT	CASSRPANTEAFF
once	TRBD2	TRBV15	15	TRBJ2-1	TGTGCCACCCTTAGGACGGGGGGATCCTACAATGAGCAGTTCTTC	CATLRTGGSYNEQFF
-	-	TRBV7-9	13	TRBJ2-5	TGTGCCAGCAGCTTCCCAGGGTTGGAGACCCAGTACTTC	CASSFPGLETQYF
-	-	TRBV7-3	17	TRBJ1-5	TGTGCCAGCAGCTTAAGTAATAGGCATTCCCGAAATCAGCCCCAGCATTTT	CASSLSNRHSRNQPQHF
-	-	TRBV4-3	15	TRBJ2-7	TGCGCCAGCAGCAGGACAGTCCTTCGAGGGGACGAGCAGTACTTC	CASSRTVLRGDEQYF
once	-	TRBV6-5	13	TRBJ2-7	TGTGCCAGCAGCCGGGACCCCGCCTACGAGCAGTACTTC	CASSRDPAYEQYF
-	-	TRBV7-6	13	TRBJ2-7	TGTGCCAGCAGCTTAGGTGGGGAGTACGAGCAGTACTTC	CASSLGGEYEQYF
-	TRBD2	TRBV4-3	15	TRBJ2-7	TGCGCCAGCAGCCAGGGGACTAGCGGGTTCTACGAGCAGTACTTC	CASSQGTSGFYEQYF
few	-	TRBV6-2/TRBV6-3	13	TRBJ1-1	TGTGCCAGCAGTCCGGATGTCTACGAGAGGGCTTTCTTT	CASSPDVYERAFF
-	TRBD1	TRBV6-5	15	TRBJ1-5	TGTGCCAGCATACGGACAGGGGATAGCAATCAGCCCCAGCATTTT	CASIRTGDSNQPQHF
-	-	TRBV5-4	14	TRBJ2-7	TGTGCCAGCAGCTTTTCTCCTGGTGGCTACGAGCAGTACTTC	CASSFSPGGYEQYF
-	-	TRBV18	14	TRBJ2-5	TGTGCCAGCTCACATGAAGACAGGACAGAGACCCAGTACTTC	CASSHEDRTETQYF
-	-	TRBV9	14	TRBJ2-5	TGTGCCAGCAGCGTAGGAGAGGGGCGAGAGACCCAGTACTTC	CASSVGEGRETQYF
-	TRBD1	TRBV9	16	TRBJ2-2	TGTGCCAGCAGCACCGACAGGGGCATGAACACCGGGGAGCTGTTTTTT	CASSTDRGMNTGELFF
-	TRBD2	TRBV11-2	14	TRBJ2-1	TGTGCCAGCAGCCTTGGACTAGCGGGAGGTGAGCAGTTCTTC	CASSLGLAGGEQFF